The entry that follows covers one T cell receptor (beta chain) sequence. Germline is not matched at one junction end, which may reflect a read error. The record originates from a study of blood T cell repertoires in COVID-19. Study-wide context: PBMCs, B-cell-depleted T cells, or T cells provided the cDNA or gDNA that made up the material.

Data came from immunoSEQ multiplex PCR; TCRdb stores just in-frame clones and leaves some out. This sample carries more than 200,000 clones, 70% to 90% of them seen once, and the ten largest clones take roughly 6%. This CDR3 has 14 residues. Germline V CDR1 and CDR2: SSHAT, FNYEAQ (reference sequence). Seattle's enrolled individuals joined amid active infection and were then monitored longitudinally. The sample consisted of peripheral blood. This sequence originates from a woman aged 30 to 39 with COVID-19, enrolled during active disease. J is TRBJ2-1 and V is TRBV7-7; D call uncertain. The CDR3 DNA sequence: TGTGCTAGCAGCCCTTCGCCCCTCCAGAATGAGCAGTTCTTC. This translates into CASSPSPLQNEQFF.